This paragraph reports one T cell receptor beta chain. This entry is derived from a study of T cells after somatic rescue of genetic block. Trimming left V 5 bases short and J 4 bases short, with 11 bases between. CDR1 SQVTM and CDR2 ANQGSEA come from the germline V gene. CDR3 length: 12 amino acids. Data came from immunoSEQ multiplex PCR; TCRdb stores just in-frame clones and leaves some out. The sample gives some 15,000 clones, over 70% of which show up once; 13% to 15% is in the top ten. The rearrangement links TRBV29-1 to TRBJ1-2, with D uncertain. Sequenced: peripheral blood mononuclear cells (PBMCs). The clonotype comes from a boy aged 10-17 years. CDR3 sequence: CSVRLSLYGYTF. CDR3 in DNA: TGCAGCGTTAGATTGAGTCTCTATGGCTACACCTTC.